These T cell receptor beta chains were read from a single sample in a study of shared clonotypes between healthy human individuals. Using immunoSEQ multiplex PCR, the repertoire was profiled, and TCRdb retains in-frame clones only, with some absent. The sample lists about 2.4 million clones, approximately 93% occurring once. Specimen: naive CD4+ T cells from PBMCs. These receptors were collected from a man aged 18 to 30 in good health. Some clones in this sample may be carry-over from other donors' samples. CDR3s include the opening cysteine and the closing phenylalanine or tryptophan. Part of the rows lack a size; the others show once, few, many or a class for expanded clones.

V gene	clone size	J gene	CDR3 protein
TRBV30	-	TRBJ2-7	CAWSVGGSSYEQYF
TRBV28	-	TRBJ2-1	CASSSLLGLATYNEQFF
TRBV2	-	TRBJ1-1	CASTLDRGGTEAFF
TRBV30	-	TRBJ1-5	CAWSPGQPGQPQHF
TRBV7-3	-	TRBJ2-3	CASSQQGRTDTQYF
TRBV7-9	-	TRBJ2-3	CASSLRQGSTDTQYF
TRBV18	-	TRBJ2-1	CASSQATYNEQFF
TRBV10-3	-	TRBJ2-5	CAISESKYGVAPGVALETQYF
TRBV5-4	-	TRBJ2-5	CASRVRGETQYF
TRBV27	-	TRBJ1-2	CASSLSRQGYGYTF
TRBV2	few	TRBJ2-1	CASSDRLAPEQFF
TRBV6-5	-	TRBJ2-1	CASRVGASANNEQFF
TRBV7-9	once	TRBJ2-7	CASSLGSGQGVGEQYF
TRBV19	-	TRBJ1-4	CASSKDRGREKLFF
TRBV6-5	once	TRBJ2-7	CASSYTGGDSYEQYF
TRBV5-1	once	TRBJ2-7	CASSFSSGSVYEQYF
TRBV5-4	-	TRBJ2-2	CASSSETSGRAGELFF
TRBV18	-	TRBJ2-6	CASSPRTGVSGANVLTF
TRBV11-1	once	TRBJ1-1	CASSMTRTANTEAFF
TRBV5-1	-	TRBJ2-5	CASSLTEVKTQYF
TRBV6-5	-	TRBJ1-5	CASSYSSGFSQPQHF
TRBV7-7	-	TRBJ2-6	CASSQGRVGANVLTF
TRBV7-2	-	TRBJ2-4	CASSFLAGGNIQYF
TRBV5-1	-	TRBJ1-3	CASTTSPLGRGAGNTIYF
TRBV6-6	-	TRBJ1-5	CASSSQRGSEQPQHF
TRBV7-9	-	TRBJ1-5	CASSLVGDQPQHF
TRBV2	-	TRBJ2-7	CASSLSYEQYF
TRBV5-1	once	TRBJ2-1	CASSVPQPENEQFF
TRBV4-2	-	TRBJ1-2	CASSQENYGYTF
TRBV7-8	-	TRBJ2-5	CASSLTQETQYF
TRBV18	-	TRBJ1-1	CASSPPRGSTEAFF
TRBV5-4	-	TRBJ2-1	CASTPSGRPNSINEQFF
TRBV7-3	once	TRBJ2-5	CASSYDRVKTQYF
TRBV5-4	-	TRBJ2-1	CASSQTMSSYNEQFF
TRBV12-5	-	TRBJ2-7	CASGLALPGVSYEQYF
TRBV4-1	-	TRBJ1-2	CASSQDRAGFGGYTF
TRBV7-3	-	TRBJ2-3	CASSSLSGSDTQYF